This T cell receptor (beta chain) originates from a study of technical replicates of blood from a handful of donors. CDR1 and CDR2 from the germline V gene are SGDLS and YYNGEE. This CDR3 is 15 amino acids long. V was pared by 2 bases and J by 7 bases, with 9 bases of the junction left unmatched. Using immunoSEQ multiplex PCR, the repertoire was profiled, and TCRdb retains in-frame clones only, with some absent. The table shows roughly 15,000 clones, with 83% occurring only once. This clonotype was sampled from a human donor in good health. The chain recombines TRBV9 with TRBJ2-1, with 7 bases fitting TRBD2. Specimen: PBMCs. The CDR3 here is CASSVFTSEANEQFF. As DNA, the CDR3 is TGTGCCAGCAGCGTGTTCACTAGCGAGGCAAATGAGCAGTTCTTC.